The clone carrying this T cell receptor (beta chain) has only a few counts. Its specificity is not known. One end of the junction is discordant with germline, which a read error may explain. Germline values: CDR1 MNHNS, CDR2 SASEGT. The CDR3 consists of 15 residues. Fresh peripheral blood, approximately 10 ml, was the source of the PBMCs. This entry comes from a study of T cells in Graves' hyperthyroidism and ophthalmopathy. Study conclusions and caveats: Stable hyperthyroidism and ophthalmopathy were separated using 13 V-J signatures.

What was amplified from RNA transcripts were TCR beta CDR3 regions. The HTBI primer set was used in a first-round RT-PCR of the TCR CDR3. TCRdb reanalysed the multiplex PCR reads using MiXCR and keeps one entry per CDR3 protein. Here the sample spans about 640,000 distinct CDR3 sequences, 20% to 25% being singletons. The chain recombines TRBV6-1 with TRBJ2-5, with D perhaps given as TRBD1 or TRBD2 (5 bases each). The origin of this receptor is a man younger than 40 with Graves' ophthalmopathy. Sequenced material: blood. The CDR3 protein is CASSETDRLREAQYF. CDR3 coding DNA: TGTGCCAGCAGTGAAACCGACAGACTAAGAGAGGCCCAGTACTTC.